This record looks at one T cell receptor (beta chain) sequence and its context. This entry is derived from a study of shared T cell receptors in the human thymus. Generated by immunoSEQ multiplex PCR, the TCRdb table keeps only in-frame clones and is missing some. Of 700,000 or so clones in the sample, 80% to 90% were seen once. The CDR3 loop spans 11 amino acids. V lost 3 bases to trimming and J lost 7 bases, with 4 bases between them. CDR1 and CDR2 from the germline V gene are SGHTA and FQGNSA. These sequences were also reported in another study, on human thymus T cells. That paper notes: Corrective surgery for congenital heart defects was being performed on the healthy Finnish infants who served as donors. Corrective cardiac operations yielded the resected thymus tissue. Thymic and blood repertoires seemed to show skewed V and J gene use. Highly overlapping thymic repertoires among unrelated individuals were reported in related research.

The sample comprised thymocytes. This receptor was identified in a girl under three years old with a congenital heart defect. The rearrangement links TRBV7-2 to TRBJ1-3; D is undetermined. The CDR3 protein is CASSFLNTIYF. CDR3 bases: TGTGCCAGCAGCTTCCTGAACACCATATATTTT.